The following is a TCR beta chain sequence with its context. Its matching antigen is unknown. V lost 0 bases and J 4 bases, leaving 8 bases between the germline ends. Germline V lookup: CDR1 SGHRS, CDR2 YFSETQ. CDR3 length: 14 amino acids. Sequencing used immunoSEQ multiplex PCR; TCRdb keeps in-frame clones, though not all of them. The sample holds 20,000 or so clones, 92% seen once. This sample is drawn from a study of STAT3 mutations in large granular lymphocyte leukemia. Study conclusions and caveats: At least one immunodominant TCR beta clonotype appeared in every T-cell large granular lymphocyte leukemia patient. Sampling intervals varied between patients and samples. No sample exists from the first appearance of each clone.

This sequence was found in a man aged 60-69 years with T-cell large granular lymphocyte leukemia. Some clones in this sample may be carry-over from other donors' samples. Sequencing used peripheral blood mononuclear cells. V usage is TRBV5-1 and J usage is TRBJ2-1; TRBD2 is a possible D gene (5 bases). The CDR3 nucleotides are TGCGCCAGCAGCTTGGAGCGGACTTACAATGAGCAGTTCTTC. Its translation is CASSLERTYNEQFF.